The T cell receptor beta chain under discussion was sequenced for a study of blood T cell repertoires in COVID-19. Across the study: There were acute and convalescent COVID-19 samples, and they came from the United States, Italy and Spain. Sources were T cells, B-cell-depleted T cells, or PBMCs; the material itself was cDNA or gDNA.

The trim removed 3 bases at V and 4 bases at J, leaving 6 bases unmatched. CDR1 and CDR2 from the germline V gene are SQVTM and ANQGSEA. This CDR3 is built from 14 residues. This clone occurred a few times. Methods used by the authors: The authors estimated nucleated cell counts from reference gene primer amplification. Data came from immunoSEQ multiplex PCR; TCRdb stores just in-frame clones and leaves some out. V and J calls and clone size are those listed in that table; D and trimming were worked out from the DNA. The sample shows roughly 200,000 clones, around 84% of them seen only once. This sequence originates from a middle-aged man with active or convalescent COVID-19. Specimen: peripheral blood. This chain links TRBV29-1 with TRBJ1-2, with 9 bases that match TRBD1. The CDR3 nucleotides read TGCAGCGTTGATGGCGGACAGGGGTCCTATGGCTACACCTTC. It translates to CSVDGGQGSYGYTF.